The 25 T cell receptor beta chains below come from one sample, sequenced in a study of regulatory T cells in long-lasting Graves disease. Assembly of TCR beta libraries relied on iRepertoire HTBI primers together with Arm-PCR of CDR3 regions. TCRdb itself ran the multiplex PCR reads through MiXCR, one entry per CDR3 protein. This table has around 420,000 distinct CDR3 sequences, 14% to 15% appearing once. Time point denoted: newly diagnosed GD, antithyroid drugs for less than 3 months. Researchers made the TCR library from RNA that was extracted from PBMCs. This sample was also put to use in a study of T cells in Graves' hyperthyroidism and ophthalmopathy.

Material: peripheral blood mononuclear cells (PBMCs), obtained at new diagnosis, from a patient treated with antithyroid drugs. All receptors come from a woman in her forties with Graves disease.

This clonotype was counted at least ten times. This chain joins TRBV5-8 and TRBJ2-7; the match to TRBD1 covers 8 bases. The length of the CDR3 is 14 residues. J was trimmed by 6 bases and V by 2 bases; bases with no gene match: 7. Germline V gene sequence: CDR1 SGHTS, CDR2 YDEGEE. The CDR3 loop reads CASSFRGPIREQYF. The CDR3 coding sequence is TGTGCCAGCAGCTTCAGGGGGCCCATTCGCGAGCAGTACTTC. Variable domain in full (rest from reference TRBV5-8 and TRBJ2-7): EAGVTQSPTHLIKTRGQQATLRCSPISGHTSVYWYQQALGLGLQFLLWYDEGEERNRGNFPPRFSGRQFPNYSSELNVNALELEDSALYLCASSFRGPIREQYFGPGTRLTVT.

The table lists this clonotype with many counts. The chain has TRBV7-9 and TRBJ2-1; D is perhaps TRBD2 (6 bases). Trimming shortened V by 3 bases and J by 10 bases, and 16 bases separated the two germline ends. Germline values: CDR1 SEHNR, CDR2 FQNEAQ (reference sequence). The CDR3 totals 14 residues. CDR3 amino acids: CASSFSGVGREQFF. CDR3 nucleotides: TGTGCCAGCAGCTTTTCGGGAGTGGGCAGGGAGCAGTTCTTC.

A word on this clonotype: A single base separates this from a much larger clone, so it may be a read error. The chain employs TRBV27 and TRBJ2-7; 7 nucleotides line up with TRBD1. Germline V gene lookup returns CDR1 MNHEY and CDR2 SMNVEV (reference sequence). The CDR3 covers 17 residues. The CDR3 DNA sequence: TGTGCCAGCAGTCTCCAACGACAGGGTCTCGCCTCCCACGAGCAGTACTTC. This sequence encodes CASSLQRQGLASHEQYF.

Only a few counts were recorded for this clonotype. CDR3 in DNA: TGCGCCAGCAGCCAAGGTCCTGGGACAGTCTCTGCCTACGAGCAGTACTTC. Its translation: CASSQGPGTVSAYEQYF. This sequence joins TRBV4-1 and TRBJ2-7; 7 nucleotides agree with TRBD1. V lost 1 base and J lost 2; bases outside the gene matches: 11. CDR3 length equals 17 residues. Germline V lookup: CDR1 MGHRA, CDR2 YSYEKL.

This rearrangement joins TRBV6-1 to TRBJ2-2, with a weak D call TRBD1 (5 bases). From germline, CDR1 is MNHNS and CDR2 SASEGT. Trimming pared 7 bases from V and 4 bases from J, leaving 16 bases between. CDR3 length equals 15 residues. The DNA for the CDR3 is TGTGCCAGCACCCCCCCCGTGGGGCTCACCGGGGAGCTGTTTTTT. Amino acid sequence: CASTPPVGLTGELFF.

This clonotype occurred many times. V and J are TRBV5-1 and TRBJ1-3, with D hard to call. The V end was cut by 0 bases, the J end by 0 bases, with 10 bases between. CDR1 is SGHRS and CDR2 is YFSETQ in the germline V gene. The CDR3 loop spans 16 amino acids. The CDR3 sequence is CASSLEGGNSGNTIYF. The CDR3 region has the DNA TGCGCCAGCAGCTTGGAAGGCGGAAACTCTGGAAACACCATATATTTT.

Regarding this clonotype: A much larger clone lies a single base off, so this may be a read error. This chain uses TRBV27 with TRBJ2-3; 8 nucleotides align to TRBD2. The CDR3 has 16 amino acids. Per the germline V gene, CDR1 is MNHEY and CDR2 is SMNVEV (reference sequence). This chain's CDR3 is CVSSLDPAGGTDTQYF. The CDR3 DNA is TGTGTCAGCAGTTTAGATCCAGCGGGGGGCACAGATACGCAGTATTTT.

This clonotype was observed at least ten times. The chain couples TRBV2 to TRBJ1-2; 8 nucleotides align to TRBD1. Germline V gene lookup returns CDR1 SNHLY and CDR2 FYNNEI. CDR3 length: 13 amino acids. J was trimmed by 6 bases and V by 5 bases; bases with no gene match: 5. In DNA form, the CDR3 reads TGTGCCAGCAGTTTGGACAGGGAAAATGGCTACACCTTC. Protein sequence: CASSLDRENGYTF.

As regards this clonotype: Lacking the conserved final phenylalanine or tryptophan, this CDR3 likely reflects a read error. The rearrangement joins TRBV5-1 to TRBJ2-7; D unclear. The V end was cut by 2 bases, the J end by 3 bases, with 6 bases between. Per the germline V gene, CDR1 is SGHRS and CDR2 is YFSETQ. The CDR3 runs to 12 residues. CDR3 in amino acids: CASSLGHYEQYI. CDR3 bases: TGCGCCAGCAGCTTAGGTCACTACGAGCAGTACATC.

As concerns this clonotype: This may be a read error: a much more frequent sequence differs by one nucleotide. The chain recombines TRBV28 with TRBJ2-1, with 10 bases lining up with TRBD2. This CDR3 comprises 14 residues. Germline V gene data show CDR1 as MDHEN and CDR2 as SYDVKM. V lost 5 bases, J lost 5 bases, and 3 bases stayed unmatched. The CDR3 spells CASSEGLAHNEQFF. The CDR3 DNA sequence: TGTGCCAGCAGTGAGGGACTAGCGCACAATGAGCAGTTCTTC.

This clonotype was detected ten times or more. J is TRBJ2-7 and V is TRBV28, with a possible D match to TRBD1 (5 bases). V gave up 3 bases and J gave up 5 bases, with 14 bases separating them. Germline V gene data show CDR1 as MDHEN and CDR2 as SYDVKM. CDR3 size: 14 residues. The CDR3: CASSLQGSLHEQYF. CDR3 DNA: TGTGCCAGCAGTTTGCAGGGTTCGCTCCACGAGCAGTACTTC.

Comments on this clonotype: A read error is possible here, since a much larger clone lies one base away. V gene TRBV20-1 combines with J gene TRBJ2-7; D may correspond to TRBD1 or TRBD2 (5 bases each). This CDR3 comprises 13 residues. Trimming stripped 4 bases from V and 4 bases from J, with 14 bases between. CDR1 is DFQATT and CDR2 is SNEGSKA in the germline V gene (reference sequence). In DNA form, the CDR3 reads TGCAGTGCTAACTGGGACGGATTGTACGAGCAGTACTTC. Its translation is CSANWDGLYEQYF.

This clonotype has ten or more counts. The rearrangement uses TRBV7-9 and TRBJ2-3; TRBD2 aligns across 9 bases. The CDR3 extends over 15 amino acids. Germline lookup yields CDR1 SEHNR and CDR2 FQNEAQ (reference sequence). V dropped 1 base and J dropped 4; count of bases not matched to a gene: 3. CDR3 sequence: CASSLGAGGADTQYF. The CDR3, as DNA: TGTGCCAGCAGCTTAGGAGCGGGAGGAGCAGATACGCAGTATTTT.

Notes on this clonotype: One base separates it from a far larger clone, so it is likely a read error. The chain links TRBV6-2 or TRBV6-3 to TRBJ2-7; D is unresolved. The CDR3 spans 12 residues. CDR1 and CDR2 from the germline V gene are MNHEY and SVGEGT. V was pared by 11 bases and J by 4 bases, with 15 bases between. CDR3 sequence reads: CACGTNTYEQYF. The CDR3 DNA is TGTGCCTGCGGAACTAACACTTACGAGCAGTACTTC.

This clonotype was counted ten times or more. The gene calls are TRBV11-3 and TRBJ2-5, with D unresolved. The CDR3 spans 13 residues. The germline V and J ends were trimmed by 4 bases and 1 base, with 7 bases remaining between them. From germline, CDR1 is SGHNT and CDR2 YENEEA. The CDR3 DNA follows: TGTGCCAGCAGCTCCCCTATCCAAGAGACCCAGTACTTC. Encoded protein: CASSSPIQETQYF.

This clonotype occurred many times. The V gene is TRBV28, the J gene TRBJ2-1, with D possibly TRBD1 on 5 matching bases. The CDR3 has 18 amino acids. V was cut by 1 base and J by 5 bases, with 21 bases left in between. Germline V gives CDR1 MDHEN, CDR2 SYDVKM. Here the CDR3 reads CASSLSGRVYRRDNEQFF. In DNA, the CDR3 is TGTGCCAGCAGTTTATCGGGCAGGGTCTATAGAAGGGACAATGAGCAGTTCTTC.

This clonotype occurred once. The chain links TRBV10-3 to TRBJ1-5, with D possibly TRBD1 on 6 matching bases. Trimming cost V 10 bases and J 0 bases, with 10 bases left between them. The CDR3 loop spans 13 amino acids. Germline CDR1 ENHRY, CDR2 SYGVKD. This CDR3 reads CATLQGSNQPQHF. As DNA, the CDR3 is TGTGCCACCTTACAGGGTAGCAATCAGCCCCAGCATTTT.

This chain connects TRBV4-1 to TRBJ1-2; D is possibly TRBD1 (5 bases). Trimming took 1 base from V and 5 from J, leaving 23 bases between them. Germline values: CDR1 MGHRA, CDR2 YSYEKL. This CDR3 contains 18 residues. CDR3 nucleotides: TGCGCCAGCAGCCAAGGGCTTTCGGAAGCAGGGTGGACTTATGGCTACACCTTC. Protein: CASSQGLSEAGWTYGYTF.

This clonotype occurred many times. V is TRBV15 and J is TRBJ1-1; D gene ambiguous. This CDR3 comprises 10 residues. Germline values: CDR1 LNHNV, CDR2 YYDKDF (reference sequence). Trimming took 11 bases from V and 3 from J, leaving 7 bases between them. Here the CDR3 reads CAFGDTEAFF. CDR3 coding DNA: TGTGCCTTCGGGGACACTGAAGCTTTCTTT.

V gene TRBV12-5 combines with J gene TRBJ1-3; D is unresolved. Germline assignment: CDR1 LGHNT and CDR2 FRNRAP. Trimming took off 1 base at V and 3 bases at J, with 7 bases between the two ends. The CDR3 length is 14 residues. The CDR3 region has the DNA TGTGCTAGTGGTTTGGGCGTAAGTGGAAACACCATATATTTT. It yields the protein CASGLGVSGNTIYF.

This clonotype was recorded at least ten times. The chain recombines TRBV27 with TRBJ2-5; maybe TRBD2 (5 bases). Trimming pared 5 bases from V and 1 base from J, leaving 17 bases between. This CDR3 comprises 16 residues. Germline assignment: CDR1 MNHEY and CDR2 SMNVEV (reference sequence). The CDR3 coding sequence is TGTGCCAGCAGTCCCCACCGAAGAGGGTCCCAAGAGACCCAGTACTTC. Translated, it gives CASSPHRRGSQETQYF.

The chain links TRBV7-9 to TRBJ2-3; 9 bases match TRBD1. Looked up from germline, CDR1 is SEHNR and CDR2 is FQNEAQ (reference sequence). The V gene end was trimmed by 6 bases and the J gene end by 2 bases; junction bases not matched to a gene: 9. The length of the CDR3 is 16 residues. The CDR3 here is CASSRGQGSYTDTQYF. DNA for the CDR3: TGTGCCAGCAGTCGAGGACAGGGGTCCTACACAGATACGCAGTATTTT. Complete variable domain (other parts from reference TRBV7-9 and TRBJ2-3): DTGVSQNPRHKITKRGQNVTFRCDPISEHNRLYWYRQTLGQGPEFLTYFQNEAQLEKSRLLSDRFSAERPKGSFSTLEIQRTEQGDSAMYLCASSRGQGSYTDTQYFGPGTRLTVL.

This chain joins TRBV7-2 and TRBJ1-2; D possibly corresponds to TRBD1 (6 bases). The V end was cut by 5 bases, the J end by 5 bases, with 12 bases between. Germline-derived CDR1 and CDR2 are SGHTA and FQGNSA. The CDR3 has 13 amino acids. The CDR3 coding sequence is TGTGCCAGCAGCCAAACACAGGGTTATGGCTACACCTTC. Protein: CASSQTQGYGYTF.

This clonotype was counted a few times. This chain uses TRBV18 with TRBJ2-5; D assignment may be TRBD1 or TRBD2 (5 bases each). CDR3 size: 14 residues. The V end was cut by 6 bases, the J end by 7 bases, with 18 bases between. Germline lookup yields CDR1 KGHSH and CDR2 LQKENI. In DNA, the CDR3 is TGTGCCAGCTCCCCGCCCGGGGCCAGGCCGACCCAGTACTTC. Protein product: CASSPPGARPTQYF.

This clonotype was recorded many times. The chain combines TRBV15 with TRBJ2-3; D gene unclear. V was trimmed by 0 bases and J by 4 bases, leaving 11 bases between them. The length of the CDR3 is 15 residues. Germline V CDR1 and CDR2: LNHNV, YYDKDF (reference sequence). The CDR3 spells CATSRESTMADTQYF. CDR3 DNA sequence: TGTGCCACCAGCAGAGAATCAACCATGGCAGATACGCAGTATTTT.